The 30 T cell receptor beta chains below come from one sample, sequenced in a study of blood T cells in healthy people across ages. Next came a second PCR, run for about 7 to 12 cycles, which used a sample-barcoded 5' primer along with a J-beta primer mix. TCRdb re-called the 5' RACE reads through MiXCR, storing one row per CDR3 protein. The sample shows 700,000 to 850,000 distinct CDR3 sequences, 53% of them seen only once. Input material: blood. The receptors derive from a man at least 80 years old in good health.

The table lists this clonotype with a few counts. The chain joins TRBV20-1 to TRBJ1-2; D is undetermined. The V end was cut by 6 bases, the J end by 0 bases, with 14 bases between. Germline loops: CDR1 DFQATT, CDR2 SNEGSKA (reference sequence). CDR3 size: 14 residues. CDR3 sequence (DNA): TGCAGTGCACCCCCCCAGCCGACTAACTATGGCTACACCTTC. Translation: CSAPPQPTNYGYTF.

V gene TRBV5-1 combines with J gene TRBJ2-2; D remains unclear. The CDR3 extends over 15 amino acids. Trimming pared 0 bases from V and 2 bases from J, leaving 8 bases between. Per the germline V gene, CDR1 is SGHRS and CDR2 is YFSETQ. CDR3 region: CASSLGRFNTGELFF. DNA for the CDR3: TGCGCCAGCAGCTTGGGCCGTTTCAACACCGGGGAGCTGTTTTTT.

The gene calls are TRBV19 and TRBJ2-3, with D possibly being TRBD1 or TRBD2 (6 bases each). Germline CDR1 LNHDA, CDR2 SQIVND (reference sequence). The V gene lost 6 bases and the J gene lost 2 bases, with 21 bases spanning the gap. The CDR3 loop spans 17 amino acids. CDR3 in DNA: TGTGCCAGTAGGCACCTTCCGGGGGCTGATACCACAGATACGCAGTATTTT. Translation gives CASRHLPGADTTDTQYF.

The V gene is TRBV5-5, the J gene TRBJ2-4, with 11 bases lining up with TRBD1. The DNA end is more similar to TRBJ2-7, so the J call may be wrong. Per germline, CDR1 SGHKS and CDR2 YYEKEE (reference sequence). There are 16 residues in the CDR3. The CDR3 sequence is CASSLAPGQGAYEQYF. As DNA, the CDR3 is TGTGCCAGCAGCTTGGCCCCGGGACAGGGGGCCTACGAGCAGTACTTC.

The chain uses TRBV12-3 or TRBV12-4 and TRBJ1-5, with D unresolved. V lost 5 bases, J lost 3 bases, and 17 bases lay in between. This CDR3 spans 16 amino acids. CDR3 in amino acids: CASSGGRVENNQPQHF. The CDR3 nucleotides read TGTGCCAGCAGTGGTGGTCGAGTCGAAAACAATCAGCCCCAGCATTTT.

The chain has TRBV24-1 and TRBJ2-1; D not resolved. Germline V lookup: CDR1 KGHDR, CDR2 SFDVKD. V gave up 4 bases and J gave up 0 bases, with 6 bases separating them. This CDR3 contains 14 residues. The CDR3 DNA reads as TGTGCCACCAGTGAATCCAGCTCCTACAATGAGCAGTTCTTC. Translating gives CATSESSSYNEQFF.

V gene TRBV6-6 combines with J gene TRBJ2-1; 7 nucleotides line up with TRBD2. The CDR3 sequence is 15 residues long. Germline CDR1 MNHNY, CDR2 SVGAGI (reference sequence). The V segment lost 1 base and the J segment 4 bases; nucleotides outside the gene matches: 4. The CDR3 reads CASSYLAGEYNEQFF. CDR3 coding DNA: TGTGCCAGCAGTTACTTGGCGGGAGAGTACAATGAGCAGTTCTTC.

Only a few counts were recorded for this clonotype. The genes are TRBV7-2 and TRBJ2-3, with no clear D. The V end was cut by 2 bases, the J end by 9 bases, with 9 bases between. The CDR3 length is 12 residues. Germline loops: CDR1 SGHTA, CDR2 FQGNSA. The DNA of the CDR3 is TGTGCCAGCAGCTTACTCCGGGCCACGCAGTATTTT. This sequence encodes CASSLLRATQYF.

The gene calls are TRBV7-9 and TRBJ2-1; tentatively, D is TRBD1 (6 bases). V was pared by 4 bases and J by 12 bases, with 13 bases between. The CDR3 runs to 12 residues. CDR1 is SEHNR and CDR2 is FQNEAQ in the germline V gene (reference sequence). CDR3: CASSSTGFWQFF. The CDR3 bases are TGTGCCAGCAGCTCCACAGGGTTCTGGCAGTTCTTC.

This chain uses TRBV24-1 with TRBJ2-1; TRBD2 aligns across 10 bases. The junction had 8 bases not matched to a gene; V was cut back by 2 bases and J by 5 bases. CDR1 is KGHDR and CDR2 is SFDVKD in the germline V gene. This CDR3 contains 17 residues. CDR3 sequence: CATSDSIGTSEDNEQFF. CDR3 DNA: TGTGCCACCAGTGATTCTATCGGGACTAGCGAAGACAATGAGCAGTTCTTC.

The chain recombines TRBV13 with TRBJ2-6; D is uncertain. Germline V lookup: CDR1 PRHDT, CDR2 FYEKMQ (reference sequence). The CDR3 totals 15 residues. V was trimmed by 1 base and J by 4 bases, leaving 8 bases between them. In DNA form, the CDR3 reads TGTGCCAGCAGCTTAGCAGTGGCCGGGGCCAACGTCCTGACTTTC. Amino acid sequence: CASSLAVAGANVLTF.

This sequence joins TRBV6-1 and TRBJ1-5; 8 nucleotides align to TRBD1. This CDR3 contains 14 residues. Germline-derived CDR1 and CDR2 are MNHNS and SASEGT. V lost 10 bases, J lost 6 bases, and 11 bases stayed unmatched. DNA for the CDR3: TGTGCCACCCACTTCCAGGGGGCGAGTCAGCCCCAGCATTTT. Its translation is CATHFQGASQPQHF.

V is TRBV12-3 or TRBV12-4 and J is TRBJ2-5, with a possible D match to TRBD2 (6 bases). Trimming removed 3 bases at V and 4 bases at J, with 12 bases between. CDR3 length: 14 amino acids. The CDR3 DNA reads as TGTGCCAGCAGTTTCGGGAGCGGCGGAGAGACCCAGTACTTC. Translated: CASSFGSGGETQYF.

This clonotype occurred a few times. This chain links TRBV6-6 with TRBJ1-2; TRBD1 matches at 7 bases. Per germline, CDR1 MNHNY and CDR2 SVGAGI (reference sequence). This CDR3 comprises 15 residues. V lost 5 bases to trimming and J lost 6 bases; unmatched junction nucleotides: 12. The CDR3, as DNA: TGTGCCAGCAGTCCTCGACAGGGTAGTTCTCATGGCTACACCTTC. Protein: CASSPRQGSSHGYTF.

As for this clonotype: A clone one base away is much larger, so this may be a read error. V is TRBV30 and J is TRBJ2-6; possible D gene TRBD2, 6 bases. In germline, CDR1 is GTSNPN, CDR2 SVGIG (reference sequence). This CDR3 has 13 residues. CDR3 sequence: CAWGRWGDNVLTF. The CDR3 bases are TGTGCCTGGGGCCGCTGGGGGGACAACGTCCTGACTTTC.

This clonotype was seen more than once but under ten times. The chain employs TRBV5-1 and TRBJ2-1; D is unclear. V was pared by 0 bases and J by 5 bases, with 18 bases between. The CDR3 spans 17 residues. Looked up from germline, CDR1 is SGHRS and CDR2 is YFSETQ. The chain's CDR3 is CASSLATRTRIDNEQFF. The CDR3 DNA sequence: TGCGCCAGCAGCTTGGCCACGCGTACCCGAATCGACAATGAGCAGTTCTTC.

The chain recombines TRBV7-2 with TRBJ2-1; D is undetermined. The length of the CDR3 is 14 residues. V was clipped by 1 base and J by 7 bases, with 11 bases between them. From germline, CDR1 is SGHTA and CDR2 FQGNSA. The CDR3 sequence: CASSLGWGRNEQFF. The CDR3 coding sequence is TGTGCCAGCAGCTTAGGATGGGGTCGGAATGAGCAGTTCTTC.

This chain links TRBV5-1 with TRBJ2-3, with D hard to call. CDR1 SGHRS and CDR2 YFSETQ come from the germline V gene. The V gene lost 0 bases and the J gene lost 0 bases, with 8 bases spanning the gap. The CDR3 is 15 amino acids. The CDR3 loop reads CASSLGGVSTDTQYF. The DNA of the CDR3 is TGCGCCAGCAGCTTGGGTGGGGTTAGCACAGATACGCAGTATTTT.

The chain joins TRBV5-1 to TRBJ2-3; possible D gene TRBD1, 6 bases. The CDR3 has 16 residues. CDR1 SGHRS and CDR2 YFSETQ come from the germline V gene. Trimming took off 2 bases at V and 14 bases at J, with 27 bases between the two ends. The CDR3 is CASSLGGVGGGRYAYF. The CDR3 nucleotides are TGCGCCAGCAGCTTAGGGGGAGTCGGTGGTGGAAGATACGCGTATTTT.

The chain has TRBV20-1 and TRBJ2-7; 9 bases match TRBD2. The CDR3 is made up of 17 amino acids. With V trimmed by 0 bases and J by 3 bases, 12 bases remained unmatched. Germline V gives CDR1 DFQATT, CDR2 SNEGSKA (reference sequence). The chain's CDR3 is CSARDVRGSGGNYEQYF. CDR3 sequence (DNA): TGCAGTGCTAGAGATGTCCGGGGGAGCGGGGGGAACTACGAGCAGTACTTC.

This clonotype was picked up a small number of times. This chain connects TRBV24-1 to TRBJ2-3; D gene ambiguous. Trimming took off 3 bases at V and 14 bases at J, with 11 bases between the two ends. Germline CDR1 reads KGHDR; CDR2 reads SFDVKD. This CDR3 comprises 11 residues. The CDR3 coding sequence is TGTGCCACCAGTGATCACAGATACGCGTATTTT. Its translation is CATSDHRYAYF.

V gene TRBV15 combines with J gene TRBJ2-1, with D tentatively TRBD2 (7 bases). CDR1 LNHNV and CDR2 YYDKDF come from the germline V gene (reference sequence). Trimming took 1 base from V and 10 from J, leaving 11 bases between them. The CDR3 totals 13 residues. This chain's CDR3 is CATSRVGGGEQFF. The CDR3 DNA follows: TGTGCCACCAGCAGAGTAGGGGGAGGGGAGCAGTTCTTC.

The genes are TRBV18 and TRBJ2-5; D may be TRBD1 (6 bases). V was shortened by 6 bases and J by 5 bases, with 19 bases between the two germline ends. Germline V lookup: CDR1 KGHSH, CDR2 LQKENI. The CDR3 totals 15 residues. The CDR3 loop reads CASSPMGHEMETQYF. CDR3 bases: TGTGCCAGCTCTCCCATGGGACATGAGATGGAGACCCAGTACTTC.

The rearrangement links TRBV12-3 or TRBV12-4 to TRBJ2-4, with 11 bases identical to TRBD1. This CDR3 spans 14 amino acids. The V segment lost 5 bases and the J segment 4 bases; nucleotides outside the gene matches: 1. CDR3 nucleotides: TGTGCCAGCAGTCGGGACAGGGGGAAAAACATTCAGTACTTC. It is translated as CASSRDRGKNIQYF.

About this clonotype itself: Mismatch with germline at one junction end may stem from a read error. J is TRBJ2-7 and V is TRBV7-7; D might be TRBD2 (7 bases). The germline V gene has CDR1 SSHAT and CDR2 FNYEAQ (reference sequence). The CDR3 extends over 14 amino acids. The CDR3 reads CASSQGGGANEQYF. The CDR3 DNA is TGTGCTAGCAGCCAGGGAGGGGGGGCCAACGAGCAGTACTTC.

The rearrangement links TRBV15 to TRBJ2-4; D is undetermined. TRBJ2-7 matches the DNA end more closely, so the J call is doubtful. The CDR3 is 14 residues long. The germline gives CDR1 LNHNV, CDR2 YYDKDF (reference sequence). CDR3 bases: TGTGCCACCAGCAGAGAGGGCACAACCTACGAGCAGTACTTC. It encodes CATSREGTTYEQYF.

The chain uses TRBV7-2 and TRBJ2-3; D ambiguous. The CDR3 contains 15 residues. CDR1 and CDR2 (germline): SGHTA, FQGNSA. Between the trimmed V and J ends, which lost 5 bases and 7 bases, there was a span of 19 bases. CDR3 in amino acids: CASSLQLLETNTQYF. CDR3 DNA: TGTGCCAGCAGCCTACAGTTATTAGAGACAAATACGCAGTATTTT.

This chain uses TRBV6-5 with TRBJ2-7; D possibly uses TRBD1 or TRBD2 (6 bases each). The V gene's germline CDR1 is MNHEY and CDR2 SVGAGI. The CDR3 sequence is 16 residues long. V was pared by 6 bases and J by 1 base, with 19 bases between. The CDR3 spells CASSSGGHLGSYEQYF. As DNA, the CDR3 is TGTGCCAGCAGCTCCGGGGGACACCTGGGATCCTACGAGCAGTACTTC.

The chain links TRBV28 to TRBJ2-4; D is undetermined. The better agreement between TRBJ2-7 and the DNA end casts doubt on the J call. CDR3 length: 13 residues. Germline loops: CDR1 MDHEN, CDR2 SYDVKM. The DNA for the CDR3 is TGTGCCAGCAGTTTAAATAGCCTCTACGAGCAGTACTTC. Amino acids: CASSLNSLYEQYF.

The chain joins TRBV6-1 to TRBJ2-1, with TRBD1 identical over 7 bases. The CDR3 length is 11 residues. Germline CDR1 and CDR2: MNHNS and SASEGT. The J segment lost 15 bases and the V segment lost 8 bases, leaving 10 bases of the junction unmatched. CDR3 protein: CASARQGPAFF. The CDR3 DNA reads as TGTGCCAGCGCAAGACAGGGACCGGCGTTCTTC.